Following are 10 T cell receptor beta chains from one sample sequenced in a study of blood T cell repertoires in COVID-19. The table came from immunoSEQ multiplex PCR; TCRdb's copy has only in-frame clones and leaves some out. The sample lists 95,000 to 150,000 clones, 70% to 85% occurring once. The sequenced sample was peripheral blood. The source of these receptors is a woman aged 65 to 85 with acute or convalescent COVID-19.

The chain is built from TRBV18 and TRBJ1-1; possibly TRBD1 for D (5 bases). This CDR3 spans 16 amino acids. The V end was cut by 3 bases, the J end by 0 bases, with 14 bases between. Germline lookup yields CDR1 KGHSH and CDR2 LQKENI. The CDR3, as DNA: TGTGCCAGCTCACCCTCCCTGGGGACTGTGAACACTGAAGCTTTCTTT. Amino acid sequence: CASSPSLGTVNTEAFF.

This clone was observed a handful of times. V is TRBV24-1 and J is TRBJ1-4; D gene unclear. The CDR3 covers 13 residues. In germline, CDR1 is KGHDR, CDR2 SFDVKD. V lost 5 bases, J lost 4 bases, and 7 bases lay in between. CDR3: CATSGTDNEKLFF. DNA of the CDR3: TGTGCCACCAGTGGTACAGATAATGAAAAACTGTTTTTT.

V and J are TRBV6-2 or TRBV6-3 and TRBJ2-3, with TRBD2 identical over 13 bases. The CDR3 sequence is 17 residues long. J was trimmed by 3 bases and V by 5 bases; bases with no gene match: 8. CDR1 MNHEY and CDR2 SVGEGT come from the germline V gene. The chain's CDR3 is CASSDPGLAGVTDTQYF. The CDR3 region has the DNA TGTGCCAGCAGTGACCCCGGACTAGCGGGGGTGACAGATACGCAGTATTTT.

The chain combines TRBV25-1 with TRBJ2-7; 10 bases are a match to TRBD1. The length of the CDR3 is 15 residues. The V segment lost 5 bases and the J segment 6 bases; nucleotides outside the gene matches: 10. Germline V gene data show CDR1 as MGHDK and CDR2 as SYGVNS. The CDR3 region has the DNA TGTGCCAGCAGTAACCCGGGACAGGGGAAGGCCGAGCAGTACTTC. Its translation is CASSNPGQGKAEQYF.

V and J are TRBV6-5 and TRBJ2-1; 9 bases map to TRBD2. J lost 9 bases, V lost 6 bases, and 12 bases had no gene match. Germline loops: CDR1 MNHEY, CDR2 SVGAGI. The CDR3 runs to 15 residues. DNA of the CDR3: TGTGCCAGCAGAAAGAGCGGGGGGCCAGACGGTGAGCAGTTCTTC. Its protein is CASRKSGGPDGEQFF.

The J gene is TRBJ1-2, the V gene TRBV29-1; weak D call: TRBD1 (6 bases). The V end was cut by 6 bases, the J end by 8 bases, with 16 bases between. CDR1 is SQVTM and CDR2 is ANQGSEA in the germline V gene. The CDR3 spans 12 residues. In DNA form, the CDR3 reads TGCAGCGTGACCCAGGGGTCACAAGGCTACACCTTC. This codes for CSVTQGSQGYTF. Complete variable domain (other parts from reference TRBV29-1 and TRBJ1-2): SAVISQKPSRDICQRGTSLTIQCQVDSQVTMMFWYRQQPGQSLTLIATANQGSEATYESGFVIDKFPISRPNLTFSTLTVSNMSPEDSSIYLCSVTQGSQGYTFGSGTRLTVV.

The chain employs TRBV4-3 and TRBJ1-3; a weak D match, TRBD1 (6 bases). This CDR3 is 19 amino acids long. The germline V gene has CDR1 LGHNA and CDR2 YSLEER. V lost 0 bases and J 0 bases, leaving 18 bases between the germline ends. The CDR3 sequence: CASSQDTPHGTLSGNTIYF. In DNA, the CDR3 is TGCGCCAGCAGCCAAGATACACCCCACGGGACACTCTCTGGAAACACCATATATTTT.

In this sample, this clone turned up a few times. The genes are TRBV3-1 (or the pseudogene TRBV3-2) and TRBJ1-2; D perhaps matches TRBD1 (5 bases). There are 12 residues in the CDR3. Trimming left V 3 bases short and J 7 bases short, with 9 bases between. Germline V gives CDR1 LGHDT, CDR2 YNNKEL (reference sequence). CDR3 bases: TGTGCCAGCAGCCATAGGGGTTCTGGCTACACCTTC. Its protein is CASSHRGSGYTF.

The chain is built from TRBV6-6 and TRBJ1-2; 7 bases match TRBD1. The germline V gene encodes CDR1 MNHNY and CDR2 SVGAGI (reference sequence). CDR3 length equals 16 residues. After removal of 0 bases from V and 7 bases from J, the junction contained 11 bases not matched to a gene. CDR3 coding DNA: TGTGCCAGCAGTTACTCGAATTCAGGGACAGATGGTGGCTACACCTTC. Translating gives CASSYSNSGTDGGYTF.

The rearrangement joins TRBV5-1 to TRBJ2-5; 11 bases line up with TRBD2. Looked up from germline, CDR1 is SGHRS and CDR2 is YFSETQ. Trimming cost V 2 bases and J 1 base; bases outside gene matches: 10. This CDR3 has 18 residues. The DNA of the CDR3 is TGCGCCAGCAGCTTATTGGGTCTAGCGGGGGGAAGCCAAGAGACCCAGTACTTC. The encoded protein is CASSLLGLAGGSQETQYF.